These T cell receptor beta chains were read from a single sample in a study of blood T cell repertoires in COVID-19. TCRdb keeps only in-frame clones here, not all; method: immunoSEQ multiplex PCR. This sample has 60,000 to 80,000 clones, with 80% to 90% found just once. The sample taken for sequencing was peripheral blood. The source of these receptors is a man in his 60s with acute or convalescent COVID-19. Each CDR3 is given with its conserved first and last residue. D genes are given only for firm matches. Part of the rows lack a size; the others show once, few, many or a class for expanded clones.

>TRBJ2-1|-|TRBV5-1|TRBD2
CVTRGLAGNEQFF
TGCGTTACGAGGGGACTAGCGGGTAATGAGCAGTTCTTC
>TRBJ1-3|-|TRBV5-1|TRBD1
CASRNSGQGDTIYF
TGCGCCAGCAGGAATTCCGGACAGGGTGACACCATATATTTT
>TRBJ2-1|-|TRBV5-6|TRBD1
CASSSDRGGEQFF
TGTGCCAGCAGCTCCGACAGGGGCGGGGAGCAGTTCTTC
>TRBJ2-7|-|TRBV4-1|-
CASSPITGMRYEQYF
TGCGCCAGCAGCCCTATAACAGGAATGAGGTACGAGCAGTACTTC
>TRBJ2-5|-|TRBV18|-
CASSPPEPKETQYF
TGTGCCAGCTCACCACCGGAGCCCAAAGAGACCCAGTACTTC
>TRBJ2-7|once|TRBV9|TRBD2
CASSVGTSGFYEQYF
TGTGCCAGCAGCGTTGGGACTAGCGGGTTCTACGAGCAGTACTTC
>TRBJ1-1|-|TRBV9|TRBD1
CASSVFDRDTEAFF
TGTGCCAGCAGCGTATTTGACAGGGACACTGAAGCTTTCTTT
>TRBJ1-6|-|TRBV9|-
CASSPLQDSPLHF
TGTGCCAGCAGCCCACTACAGGATTCACCCCTCCACTTT
>TRBJ1-4|once|TRBV29-1|-
CSVDDVGTNEKLFF
TGCAGCGTTGACGATGTCGGGACTAATGAAAAACTGTTTTTT
>TRBJ2-1|-|TRBV5-4|TRBD1
CASSLATGDNEQFF
TGTGCCAGCAGCTTGGCGACAGGGGACAATGAGCAGTTCTTC